This T cell receptor beta chain stems from a study of vaccination effects on CD4 cells after COVID-19 (dated 2022 in TCRdb). With regard to the full study: To identify antigen-specific CD4+ T cell clonotypes by their expansion, the ViraFEST assay first stimulated PBMC with viral peptide pools and then applied TCR sequencing. The study compared SARS-CoV-2 spike-specific CD4+ TCR repertoires before and after mRNA vaccination in COVID-19 convalescent patients and infection-naive vaccine recipients. Each well held fewer than 2.5 million PBMC cultured in IMDM containing roughly 4.9% human AB serum, 8.5 to 10 IU/ml IL-2 and gentamicin, along with roughly 10 ug/ml peptides. Each participant got two doses of an mRNA SARS-CoV-2 vaccine, either BNT162b2 or mRNA-1273. The full study included ten to eleven COVID-19 convalescent patients and a few SARS-CoV-2-naive healthy vaccine recipients. In the study, cultures from other donors were sequenced using the Oncomine TCR Beta short-read assay on an Illumina iSeq 100.

Beyond this particular receptor, the publication reports: Only a small number of convalescent patients were included, and no early post-infection timepoints were available, which limited the study. Among healthy vaccine recipients, nearly all vaccine-induced clones were SARS-CoV-2 mono-reactive, and just 1 of 255 was cross-reactive with common cold coronaviruses. Marked clonal contraction was observed in both infection-induced and vaccine-induced clones at late post-vaccination timepoints, consistent with waning T cell responses.

To note about this clone: The clone's antigen remains unknown. Per-base quality was not reported, and no clone a single base away is much larger than it.

After less than 13 days of culture, CD4+ T cells were isolated with the EasySep CD4+ T cell isolation kit. Healthy vaccine recipients had no prior SARS-CoV-2 infection, confirmed by negative nucleocapsid antibodies before and after vaccination. Half of the culture medium was replaced with fresh IL-2-containing medium on days 3 and 7. Each peptide stimulation condition was cultured in triplicate wells unless otherwise noted. PBMC were separated from whole blood using Ficoll-Paque Plus gradient centrifugation and were then either cryopreserved at -140C or used fresh. The QIAamp micro DNA kit was used to extract genomic DNA from the cultured CD4+ T cells. Including cysteine and phenylalanine, the CDR3 has 12 amino acids. Left in the record is the CDR3 DNA by itself, 36 bases read in frame from the first base. Trimming costs V 0 bases and J 3 bases, and their ends lie 0 bases apart. Library preparation was by the immunoSEQ multiplex PCR assay. DNA from the CD4+ T cells that had been cultured and isolated underwent TCR beta CDR3 sequencing. From the authors' description of their analysis: Non-productive TCR sequences were removed, reads were trimmed to the CDR3 region, and CDR3s of at least 7 amino acids were retained. Antigen-specific clonotypes were identified using the MANAFEST web app by comparison of expansion in peptide wells against reference cultures. For clones to be considered positive, expansion at FDR<0.05 versus reference and all other wells, an odds ratio above 5, and a frequency above 0.1% in two replicate wells were required. Clonotypes significantly expanded in SARS-CoV-2 spike wells and in at least one common cold coronavirus spike condition were defined as cross-reactive. Levenshtein distance calculated with the stringdist R package was used to assess CDR3 similarity, and unrooted trees were constructed with ape in R 3.6.1. TCRdb took this table from immuneACCESS and kept in-frame rearrangements with V and J called. Such tables lack part of the clones; where checked against another copy, unresolved V genes explain under half of the gap, and the rest is unexplained. The DNA was the basis for D and trimming; V, J and clone size are from that table. This sample lists 40,000 or so clones; 82% were detected once. The ten most abundant clones make up less than 3.5% of the sample.

The sequence came from a human donor who received a COVID-19 vaccine. Recombination connected TRBV12-3 or TRBV12-4 to TRBJ1-5, with an unclear D gene assignment. This sample comprised CD4+ T cells from PBMCs cultured without peptide, obtained before COVID-19 vaccination. CDR3 reads: CASSLANQPQHF. At the DNA level, the sequence is TGTGCCAGCAGTTTAGCCAATCAGCCCCAGCATTTT.